A single sample gave rise to the 5 T cell receptor beta chains below, sequenced in a study of T cells in Graves' hyperthyroidism and ophthalmopathy. RNA transcripts gave rise to amplified TCR beta CDR3 regions. HTBI primers were used for first-round RT-PCR of the TCR CDR3. Each CDR3 protein gets one entry after TCRdb re-called the multiplex PCR reads with MiXCR. This table holds a few hundred thousand distinct CDR3 sequences, roughly an eighth found once. The sequencing sample was made of blood. All receptors derive from a woman aged 18-35 years with Graves' hyperthyroidism.

Only a few counts were recorded for this clonotype. V is TRBV7-3 and J is TRBJ1-6; 8 bases match TRBD1. V shed 6 bases, J shed 0 bases, and the junction held 1 base outside the gene matches. Germline assignment: CDR1 SGHTA and CDR2 FQGTGA. The CDR3 has 15 amino acids. In nucleotides, the CDR3 is TGTGCCAGCAGTACAGGGGGCTCCTATAATTCACCCCTCCACTTT. It is translated as CASSTGGSYNSPLHF.

The genes are TRBV5-1 and TRBJ1-4; D perhaps matches TRBD1 (5 bases). The CDR3 contains 15 residues. Per germline, CDR1 SGHRS and CDR2 YFSETQ. V was cut by 4 bases and J by 4 bases, with 14 bases left in between. The DNA of the CDR3 is TGCGCCAGCAGCCTCGGGGGAAGCGTTAATGAAAAACTGTTTTTT. It codes for CASSLGGSVNEKLFF.

Written as DNA, the CDR3 is TGCGCCAGCAGCTTGGAATTCCCCGGGACATTTTATGGCTACACCTTC. It codes for CASSLEFPGTFYGYTF. V gene TRBV5-1 combines with J gene TRBJ1-2; TRBD1 is a possible D gene (6 bases). Trimming shortened V by 0 bases and J by 5 bases, and 17 bases separated the two germline ends. There are 16 residues in the CDR3. Germline CDR1 is SGHRS and CDR2 is YFSETQ.

This clonotype was recorded at least ten times. This sequence joins TRBV2 and TRBJ2-7, with no clear D. V shed 9 bases and J shed 4 bases, with 13 bases lying between them. The CDR3 is made up of 12 amino acids. Germline values: CDR1 SNHLY, CDR2 FYNNEI. The CDR3 reads CASSPLLYEQYF. Here the CDR3 DNA reads TGTGCCAGTAGTCCCCTATTGTACGAGCAGTACTTC.

This clonotype was detected ten times or more. J is TRBJ2-1 and V is TRBV29-1; no reliable D call. Trimming cost V 6 bases and J 7 bases, with 10 bases left between them. Germline values: CDR1 SQVTM, CDR2 ANQGSEA. The CDR3 loop spans 11 amino acids. The CDR3 DNA reads as TGCAGCGTGGTAGAGTGGAATGAGCAGTTCTTC. It encodes CSVVEWNEQFF.